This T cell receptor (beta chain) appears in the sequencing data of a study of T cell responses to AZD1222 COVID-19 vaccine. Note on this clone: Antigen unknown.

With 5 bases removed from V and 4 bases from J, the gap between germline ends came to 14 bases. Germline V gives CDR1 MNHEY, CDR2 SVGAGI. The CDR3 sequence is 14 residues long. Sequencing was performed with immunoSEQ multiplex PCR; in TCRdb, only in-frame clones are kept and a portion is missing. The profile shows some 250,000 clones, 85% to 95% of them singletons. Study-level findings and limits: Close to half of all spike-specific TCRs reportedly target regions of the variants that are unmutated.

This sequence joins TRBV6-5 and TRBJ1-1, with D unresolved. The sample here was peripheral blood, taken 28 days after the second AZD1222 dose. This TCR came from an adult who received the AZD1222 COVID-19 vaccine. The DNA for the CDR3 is TGTGCCAGCAGTACCTCTTTTCAAAGCACTGAAGCTTTCTTT. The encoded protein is CASSTSFQSTEAFF.